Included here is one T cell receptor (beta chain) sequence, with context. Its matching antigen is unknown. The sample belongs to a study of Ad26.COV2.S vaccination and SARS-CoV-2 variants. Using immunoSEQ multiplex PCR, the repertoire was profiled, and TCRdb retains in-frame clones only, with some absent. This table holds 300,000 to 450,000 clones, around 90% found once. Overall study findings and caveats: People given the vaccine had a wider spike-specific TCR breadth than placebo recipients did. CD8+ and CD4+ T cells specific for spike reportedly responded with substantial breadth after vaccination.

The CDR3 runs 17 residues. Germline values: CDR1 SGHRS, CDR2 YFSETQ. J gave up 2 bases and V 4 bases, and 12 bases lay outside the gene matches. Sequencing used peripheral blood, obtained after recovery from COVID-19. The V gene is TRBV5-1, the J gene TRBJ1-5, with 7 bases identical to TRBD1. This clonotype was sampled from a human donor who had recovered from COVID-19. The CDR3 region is CASSLTPTGMGNQPQHF. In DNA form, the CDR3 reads TGCGCCAGCAGCCTGACCCCGACAGGGATGGGCAATCAGCCCCAGCATTTT.